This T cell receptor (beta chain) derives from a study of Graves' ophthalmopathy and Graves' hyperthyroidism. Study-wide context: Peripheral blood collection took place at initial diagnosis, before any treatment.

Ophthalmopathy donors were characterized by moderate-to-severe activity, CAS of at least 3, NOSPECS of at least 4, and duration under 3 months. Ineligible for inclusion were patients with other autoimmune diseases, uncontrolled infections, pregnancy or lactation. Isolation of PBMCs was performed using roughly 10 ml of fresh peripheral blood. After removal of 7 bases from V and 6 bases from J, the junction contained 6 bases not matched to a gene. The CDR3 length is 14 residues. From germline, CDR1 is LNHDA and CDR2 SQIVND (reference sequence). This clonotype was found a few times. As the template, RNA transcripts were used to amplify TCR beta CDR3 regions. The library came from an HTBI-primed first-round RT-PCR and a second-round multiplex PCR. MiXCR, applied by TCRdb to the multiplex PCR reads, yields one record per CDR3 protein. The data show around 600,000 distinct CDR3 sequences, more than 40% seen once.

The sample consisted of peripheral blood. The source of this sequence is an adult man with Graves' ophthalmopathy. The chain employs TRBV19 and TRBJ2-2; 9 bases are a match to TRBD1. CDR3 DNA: TGTGCCAGTAAGGGACAGGGAATTTCCGGGGAGCTGTTTTTT. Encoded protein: CASKGQGISGELFF.